A single sample is the source of the 21 T cell receptor beta chains below, sequenced in a study of T cell responses to AZD1222 COVID-19 vaccine (dated by TCRdb to 2020 to 2023). The sample's time point label is to be understood as: about 28 days (+/-7) after the second vaccine dose. Libraries were constructed by the immunoSEQ multiplex PCR assay. TCRdb limited this immuneACCESS table to in-frame rearrangements with V and J called. A share of clones is missing; checked studies link under half to unresolved V genes, and the rest is unexplained. This sample is represented by about 110,000 clones; approximately 94% of them were singletons. The ten largest make up 2.5% to 3% of the sample. This specimen was peripheral blood, taken 28 days after the second AZD1222 dose. These TCRs come from an adult who received the AZD1222 COVID-19 vaccine.

This clone was counted once. The chain has TRBV6-4 and TRBJ2-7; possibly TRBD2 for D (7 bases). The CDR3 covers 14 residues. V was clipped by 5 bases and J by 1 base, with 12 bases between them. Germline values: CDR1 MRHNA, CDR2 SNTAGT. The CDR3 DNA reads as TGTGCCAGCAGTCGGGGAGGGGGATCCTACGAGCAGTACTTC. Protein: CASSRGGGSYEQYF.

V is TRBV12-3 or TRBV12-4 and J is TRBJ2-1, with TRBD2 identical over 10 bases. This CDR3 has 13 residues. J lost 8 bases, V lost 5 bases, and 3 bases had no gene match. CDR3 bases: TGTGCCAGCAGTACTAGCGGGACGTATGAGCAGTTCTTC. Its protein product is CASSTSGTYEQFF.

A single count supports this clone. The chain couples TRBV5-4 to TRBJ2-4; a weak D match, TRBD1 (5 bases). Germline values: CDR1 SGHNT, CDR2 YYREEE (reference sequence). CDR3 length: 18 residues. Trimming removed 4 bases from V and 1 base from J, with 21 bases in between. For the CDR3, the DNA is TGTGCCAGCAGCGACCTTGGGCAGGGCCTCAAGGCCAAAAACATTCAGTACTTC. Residues: CASSDLGQGLKAKNIQYF.

The J gene is TRBJ2-5, the V gene TRBV18; D is uncertain. The CDR3 is 12 residues long. V was trimmed by 3 bases and J by 4 bases, leaving 6 bases between them. Germline V gene data show CDR1 as KGHSH and CDR2 as LQKENI. This chain's CDR3 is CASSPEAETQYF. The CDR3 nucleotides are TGTGCCAGCTCACCTGAGGCAGAGACCCAGTACTTC.

The rearrangement joins TRBV5-1 to TRBJ2-3; TRBD2 matches 11 bases. This CDR3 is built from 16 residues. With 1 base clipped from V and 1 base from J, the junction kept 2 bases outside the gene matches. The germline V gene encodes CDR1 SGHRS and CDR2 YFSETQ. CDR3 loop: CASSLTLAGGTDTQYF. CDR3 sequence (DNA): TGCGCCAGCAGCTTGACACTAGCGGGAGGCACAGATACGCAGTATTTT.

This rearrangement joins TRBV15 to TRBJ1-1; D gene ambiguous. V was pared by 1 base and J by 5 bases, with 11 bases between. The CDR3 sequence is 14 residues long. Germline CDR1 reads LNHNV; CDR2 reads YYDKDF (reference sequence). The CDR3 coding sequence is TGTGCCACCAGCAGAGGGCTCTCGATAACTGAAGCTTTCTTT. Amino acids: CATSRGLSITEAFF.

The J gene is TRBJ2-7, the V gene TRBV11-3; 9 bases align to TRBD1. V was clipped by 5 bases and J by 1 base; unmatched bases: 9. Looked up from germline, CDR1 is SGHNT and CDR2 is YENEEA. This CDR3 region has 16 residues. CDR3 DNA: TGTGCCAGCAGCCTCGAGAAGGGACAGGGTTCCTACGAGCAGTACTTC. This encodes CASSLEKGQGSYEQYF.

The J gene is TRBJ1-2, the V gene TRBV6-4, with D perhaps matching TRBD1 (5 bases). The CDR3 runs to 16 residues. Trimming took off 4 bases at V and 4 bases at J, with 19 bases between the two ends. Germline CDR1 MRHNA, CDR2 SNTAGT. CDR3 in DNA: TGTGCCAGCAGTGCCTTAGGGACCGGTAGAAGCTATGGCTACACCTTC. Translation gives CASSALGTGRSYGYTF.

This clone was observed once. The V gene is TRBV6-5, the J gene TRBJ1-5, with 9 bases that match TRBD1. Per the germline V gene, CDR1 is MNHEY and CDR2 is SVGAGI. CDR3 length equals 15 residues. After removal of 0 bases from V and 7 bases from J, the junction contained 4 bases not matched to a gene. CDR3 bases: TGTGCCAGCAGTTACTCGAAGGACAGGGGCCAGCCCCAGCATTTT. This codes for CASSYSKDRGQPQHF.

The sample holds one count of this clone. The chain joins TRBV12-3 or TRBV12-4 to TRBJ1-5; D gene uncertain. V was shortened by 3 bases and J by 4 bases, with 7 bases between the two germline ends. The CDR3 sequence is 13 residues long. The CDR3 region is CASSFFTNQPQHF. The CDR3 region has the DNA TGTGCCAGCAGTTTCTTCACGAATCAGCCCCAGCATTTT.

This clone was picked up one time. V and J are TRBV20-1 and TRBJ2-2; 8 bases match TRBD2. The V gene's germline CDR1 is DFQATT and CDR2 SNEGSKA (reference sequence). The V segment lost 3 bases and the J segment 10 bases; nucleotides outside the gene matches: 19. The length of the CDR3 is 17 residues. The CDR3 loop reads CSASSMRSGGGLEELFF. The CDR3 DNA follows: TGCAGTGCTAGTAGTATGCGCAGCGGGGGAGGTCTTGAGGAGCTGTTTTTT.

The chain uses TRBV25-1 and TRBJ1-1; D is possibly TRBD1 (6 bases). CDR3 length equals 14 residues. V lost 2 bases and J lost 5, with 12 bases in between. CDR1 and CDR2 (germline): MGHDK, SYGVNS. The CDR3 bases are TGTGCCAGCAGTGAACCCGGGACATCGACTGAAGCTTTCTTT. It is translated as CASSEPGTSTEAFF. Full variable domain (outside the CDR3, taken from reference TRBV25-1 and TRBJ1-1): EADIYQTPRYLVIGTGKKITLECSQTMGHDKMYWYQQDPGMELHLIHYSYGVNSTEKGDLSSESTVSRIRTEHFPLTLESARPSHTSQYLCASSEPGTSTEAFFGQGTRLTVV.

This clone came up a few times. The gene calls are TRBV28 and TRBJ1-2, with D possibly TRBD1 on 6 matching bases. In germline, CDR1 is MDHEN, CDR2 SYDVKM. V lost 1 base, J lost 7 bases, and 10 bases lay in between. The CDR3 is made up of 13 amino acids. Written as DNA, the CDR3 is TGTGCCAGCAGTTTATCAGGGGAGAGTGGCTACACCTTC. Encoded protein: CASSLSGESGYTF.

This chain joins TRBV10-2 and TRBJ1-3; D uncertain. CDR1 is WSHSY and CDR2 is SAAADI in the germline V gene. V gave up 5 bases and J gave up 0 bases, with 11 bases separating them. The CDR3 consists of 15 residues. Here the CDR3 reads CASSRGPYSGNTIYF. CDR3 DNA sequence: TGCGCCAGCAGTCGAGGGCCGTACTCTGGAAACACCATATATTTT.

The rearrangement links TRBV5-1 to TRBJ2-7; TRBD2 is a possible D gene (6 bases). Germline V gives CDR1 SGHRS, CDR2 YFSETQ. The CDR3 runs to 15 residues. Trimming left V 4 bases short and J 3 bases short, with 17 bases between. The CDR3 loop is CASSPGVGFVYEQYF. CDR3 nucleotides: TGCGCCAGCAGCCCGGGGGTGGGTTTTGTCTACGAGCAGTACTTC. Full variable domain (remainder filled in from reference TRBV5-1 and TRBJ2-7): KAGVTQTPRYLIKTRGQQVTLSCSPISGHRSVSWYQQTPGQGLQFLFEYFSETQRNKGNFPGRFSGRQFSNSRSEMNVSTLELGDSALYLCASSPGVGFVYEQYFGPGTRLTVT.

This sequence joins TRBV11-2 and TRBJ1-2; a weak D match, TRBD1 (5 bases). V was trimmed by 1 base and J by 8 bases, leaving 11 bases between them. CDR3 length: 13 amino acids. Per germline, CDR1 SGHAT and CDR2 FQNNGV. In DNA, the CDR3 is TGTGCCAGCAGCTTAGTCGGGGCCCTAGGCTACACCTTC. Encoded protein: CASSLVGALGYTF.

The gene calls are TRBV6-1 and TRBJ1-2; D is ambiguous. The CDR3 covers 13 residues. Trimming removed 3 bases at V and 7 bases at J, with 12 bases between. Germline V gives CDR1 MNHNS, CDR2 SASEGT. In DNA form, the CDR3 reads TGTGCCAGCAGTGAGAGGGCGGTAGGTGGCTACACCTTC. Translation gives CASSERAVGGYTF.

The chain combines TRBV4-1 with TRBJ1-3, with D tentatively TRBD1 (6 bases). Germline V gene sequence: CDR1 MGHRA, CDR2 YSYEKL. V lost 3 bases, J lost 6 bases, and 18 bases lay in between. The CDR3 sequence is 16 residues long. The CDR3 sequence is CASSQAAGGYKNTIYF. CDR3 in DNA: TGCGCCAGCAGCCAGGCTGCGGGGGGCTATAAAAACACCATATATTTT.

The chain combines TRBV4-1 with TRBJ2-2, with 8 bases fitting TRBD2. The J segment lost 7 bases and the V segment lost 1 base, leaving 8 bases of the junction unmatched. There are 16 residues in the CDR3. From germline, CDR1 is MGHRA and CDR2 YSYEKL. CDR3 residues: CASSQVGSGVNGELFF. The CDR3 DNA reads as TGCGCCAGCAGCCAAGTTGGTAGCGGGGTAAACGGGGAGCTGTTTTTT.

This CDR3 is CASSPGLGAVNTEAFF. The DNA for the CDR3 is TGTGCCAGCTCACCGGGACTGGGGGCTGTGAACACTGAAGCTTTCTTT. The V and J genes are TRBV18 and TRBJ1-1, with D possibly matching TRBD1 (6 bases). The CDR3 consists of 16 residues. Per germline, CDR1 KGHSH and CDR2 LQKENI. V gave up 3 bases and J gave up 0 bases, with 14 bases separating them.

Note on this clone: Other DNA variants within this sample encode the same CDR3. The chain employs TRBV18 and TRBJ2-3; unclear D gene. In germline, CDR1 is KGHSH, CDR2 LQKENI. The CDR3 sequence is 13 residues long. Trimming removed 3 bases from V and 0 bases from J, with 4 bases in between. CDR3 in amino acids: CASSPPSTDTQYF. The CDR3 nucleotides read TGTGCCAGCTCACCCCCTAGCACAGATACGCAGTATTTT.